These 20 T cell receptor beta chains came from one sample sequenced in a study of blood T cell repertoires in COVID-19. Produced via immunoSEQ multiplex PCR; TCRdb's table is partial and in-frame only. The profile covers roughly 110,000 clones, with 84% appearing a single time and more than 13% taken by the ten largest. The source material was peripheral blood. These receptors were obtained from a woman aged 60-70 years with acute or convalescent COVID-19.

The V gene is TRBV15, the J gene TRBJ1-2; 8 nucleotides match TRBD1. V trimming: 1 base; J trimming: 1 base; junction bases outside the gene matches: 8. The germline gives CDR1 LNHNV, CDR2 YYDKDF (reference sequence). The CDR3 runs to 17 residues. The DNA of the CDR3 is TGTGCCACCAGCAGAGGTCAGGGGGCAGGGTTTAACTATGGCTACACCTTC. Amino acid sequence: CATSRGQGAGFNYGYTF. Combining the CDR3 with reference TRBV15 and TRBJ1-2 gives the whole variable domain DAMVIQNPRYQVTQFGKPVTLSCSQTLNHNVMYWYQQKSSQAPKLLFHYYDKDFNNEADTPDNFQSRRPNTSFCFLDIRSPGLGDTAMYLCATSRGQGAGFNYGYTFGSGTRLTVV.

This clone was seen a few times. This chain joins TRBV19 and TRBJ2-7; TRBD2 might be the D (6 bases). This CDR3 has 15 amino acids. V was shortened by 4 bases and J by 5 bases, with 18 bases between the two germline ends. Germline lookup yields CDR1 LNHDA and CDR2 SQIVND (reference sequence). For the CDR3, the DNA is TGTGCCAGTAGTACACTCCGGAGGGACGGGGACGAGCAGTACTTC. This gives the protein CASSTLRRDGDEQYF.

The J gene is TRBJ1-2, the V gene TRBV27; possible D gene TRBD1, 6 bases. Germline loops: CDR1 MNHEY, CDR2 SMNVEV (reference sequence). Trimming stripped 5 bases from V and 8 bases from J, with 24 bases between. The CDR3 length is 16 residues. As DNA, the CDR3 is TGTGCCAGCAGTGCGTTGGGAGACAGGACCTTTAAGGGCTACACCTTC. Amino acids: CASSALGDRTFKGYTF.

The chain employs TRBV18 and TRBJ2-1; 7 nucleotides match TRBD1. With 4 bases clipped from V and 9 bases from J, the junction kept 9 bases outside the gene matches. Germline assignment: CDR1 KGHSH and CDR2 LQKENI. There are 14 residues in the CDR3. For the CDR3, the DNA is TGTGCCAGCTCACACGGACAGGTCCTGGGTGAGCAGTTCTTC. It encodes CASSHGQVLGEQFF.

The rearrangement uses TRBV7-6 and TRBJ1-3; 7 nucleotides align to TRBD1. Germline-derived CDR1 and CDR2 are SGHVS and FNYEAQ. V shed 2 bases, J shed 0 bases, and the junction held 7 bases outside the gene matches. The CDR3 covers 17 residues. DNA for the CDR3: TGTGCCAGCAGCTTACACCTGACAGGGATCTCTGGAAACACCATATATTTT. It yields the protein CASSLHLTGISGNTIYF.

This chain uses TRBV6-5 with TRBJ1-2, with 9 bases that match TRBD1. J lost 1 base, V lost 4 bases, and 7 bases had no gene match. Germline V gene data show CDR1 as MNHEY and CDR2 as SVGAGI. This CDR3 is 16 amino acids long. This chain's CDR3 is CASSSPRTGVNYGYTF. The CDR3 DNA reads TGTGCCAGCAGTTCCCCCAGGACAGGGGTTAACTATGGCTACACCTTC.

This chain uses TRBV18 with TRBJ1-1; weak D call: TRBD1 (6 bases). CDR1 KGHSH and CDR2 LQKENI come from the germline V gene. CDR3 length equals 17 residues. The V and J ends lost 3 bases and 0 bases respectively, with 17 bases between them. CDR3 sequence reads: CASSPAYGQILNTEAFF. The CDR3 nucleotides read TGTGCCAGCTCACCCGCATACGGACAGATCTTGAACACTGAAGCTTTCTTT.

V usage is TRBV5-1 and J usage is TRBJ2-1; D gene ambiguous. V gave up 9 bases and J gave up 0 bases, with 13 bases separating them. The germline V gene encodes CDR1 SGHRS and CDR2 YFSETQ. The CDR3 length is 14 residues. CDR3 bases: TGCGCCACCCGCCTACAGACCTCCTACAATGAGCAGTTCTTC. Translation gives CATRLQTSYNEQFF.

V is TRBV27 and J is TRBJ1-2; D might be TRBD1 (6 bases). The V end was cut by 6 bases, the J end by 4 bases, with 12 bases between. This CDR3 is 13 amino acids long. The V gene's germline CDR1 is MNHEY and CDR2 SMNVEV (reference sequence). The CDR3 nucleotides read TGTGCCAGCAGACCACAGGGCCCCTATGGCTACACCTTC. Protein: CASRPQGPYGYTF.

This sequence joins TRBV9 and TRBJ1-1; D gene uncertain. Trimming took off 2 bases at V and 5 bases at J, with 7 bases between the two ends. There are 12 residues in the CDR3. From germline, CDR1 is SGDLS and CDR2 YYNGEE. The CDR3: CASSVRETEAFF. The CDR3 DNA reads TGTGCCAGCAGCGTGCGGGAAACTGAAGCTTTCTTT. The whole variable domain, remainder taken from reference TRBV9 and TRBJ1-1, is DSGVTQTPKHLITATGQRVTLRCSPRSGDLSVYWYQQSLDQGLQFLIQYYNGEERAKGNILERFSAQQFPDLHSELNLSSLELGDSALYFCASSVRETEAFFGQGTRLTVV.

As regards this clone: This sample includes further DNA sequences coding for the same CDR3. The gene calls are TRBV5-4 and TRBJ2-7; 8 bases agree with TRBD1. This CDR3 has 14 amino acids. Germline trimming cut 0 bases from V and 4 bases from J; bases unmatched to any gene: 3. Germline loops: CDR1 SGHNT, CDR2 YYREEE (reference sequence). CDR3 sequence reads: CASSLGQGAYEQYF. The CDR3 bases are TGTGCCAGCAGCTTGGGTCAGGGGGCTTACGAGCAGTACTTC.

CDR3 amino acids: CASSPGLAGPSNSYEQYF. For the CDR3, the DNA is TGCGCCAGCAGCCCTGGACTAGCGGGGCCCTCAAACTCCTACGAGCAGTACTTC. This chain links TRBV10-2 with TRBJ2-7; 12 nucleotides align to TRBD2. The CDR3 spans 18 residues. V gave up 6 bases and J gave up 0 bases; unmatched junction bases: 12. In germline, CDR1 is WSHSY, CDR2 SAAADI.

The chain couples TRBV19 to TRBJ1-1, with a weak D call TRBD1 (5 bases). V was pared by 4 bases and J by 0 bases, with 12 bases between. Per germline, CDR1 LNHDA and CDR2 SQIVND (reference sequence). The CDR3 totals 15 residues. CDR3 bases: TGTGCCAGTAGTAGGAGGGACCGAATGAACACTGAAGCTTTCTTT. It translates to CASSRRDRMNTEAFF.

The V and J genes are TRBV5-1 and TRBJ2-3, with 10 bases lining up with TRBD2. CDR3 size: 15 residues. Germline loops: CDR1 SGHRS, CDR2 YFSETQ. The junction had 9 bases not matched to a gene; V was cut back by 7 bases and J by 4 bases. In DNA, the CDR3 is TGCGCCAGCGCCGCAGCGGGGGGGCTATCAGATACGCAGTATTTT. Its protein product is CASAAAGGLSDTQYF.

The gene calls are TRBV29-1 and TRBJ2-1, with TRBD2 matching over 14 bases. The CDR3 is 15 residues long. Trimming removed 2 bases from V and 12 bases from J; junction bases left unmatched: 9. Germline V gene sequence: CDR1 SQVTM, CDR2 ANQGSEA. In nucleotides, the CDR3 is TGCAGCGTTGAACCGGGACTAGCGGGAGAGGGCGGGCAGTTCTTC. Translation gives CSVEPGLAGEGGQFF.

A single count supports this clone. This chain uses TRBV5-1 with TRBJ2-1, with TRBD1 identical over 7 bases. CDR3 length equals 15 residues. The V gene end was trimmed by 4 bases and the J gene end by 5 bases; junction bases not matched to a gene: 9. Germline V CDR1 and CDR2: SGHRS, YFSETQ. This CDR3 reads CASSIRTGNHNEQFF. The CDR3 bases are TGCGCCAGCAGCATCCGGACAGGCAACCACAATGAGCAGTTCTTC.

The chain links TRBV24-1 to TRBJ2-3, with TRBD1 matching 8 bases. The germline V gene encodes CDR1 KGHDR and CDR2 SFDVKD. Unmatched junction bases numbered 14, after V lost 6 bases and J lost 4 bases. CDR3 length: 17 amino acids. The CDR3 sequence is CATSSTGDSGFPDTQYF. CDR3 in DNA: TGTGCCACCAGTTCGACAGGGGACAGCGGTTTCCCAGATACGCAGTATTTT.

This clone was seen once. This chain joins TRBV29-1 and TRBJ1-2, with D possibly matching TRBD1 (5 bases). The CDR3 totals 13 residues. The V gene's germline CDR1 is SQVTM and CDR2 ANQGSEA. V lost 8 bases, J lost 5 bases, and 18 bases lay in between. The CDR3 spells CSTTPGIGYGYTF. CDR3 coding DNA: TGCAGCACAACTCCAGGGATAGGTTATGGCTACACCTTC.

This clone was seen once. This sequence joins TRBV27 and TRBJ2-5; 10 bases agree with TRBD2. This CDR3 contains 14 residues. Germline loops: CDR1 MNHEY, CDR2 SMNVEV (reference sequence). The V and J ends lost 4 bases and 5 bases, in that order; junction bases with no gene match: 4. CDR3 coding DNA: TGTGCCAGCAGTTCCGAGACTAGCGGGGAGACCCAGTACTTC. Amino acids: CASSSETSGETQYF.

This clone was picked up a small number of times. V and J are TRBV6-1 and TRBJ1-1; D ambiguous. Germline V gene data show CDR1 as MNHNS and CDR2 as SASEGT. The ends were cut back, 1 base at V and 7 bases at J, with 7 bases in the middle. The CDR3 has 12 amino acids. The CDR3 spells CASSEGPGEAFF. CDR3 nucleotides: TGTGCCAGCAGTGAAGGCCCGGGTGAAGCTTTCTTT.